This paragraph reports one T cell receptor beta chain. Random hexamers were used to reverse transcribe an amount of 0.5 to 1 ug RNA. The TCR beta CDR3 was amplified by immunoSEQ multiplex PCR across 54 Vbeta, 13 Jbeta. TCRdb reanalysed the immunoSEQ multiplex PCR reads using MiXCR and keeps one entry per CDR3 protein. In the table there are about 150,000 distinct CDR3 sequences, about 91% of which are singletons. This sample is part of a study of CD8 T cells in Susac syndrome. The authors sequenced TCR beta from blood CD8+ and CD4+ T cells. This CDR3 contains 13 residues. Germline CDR1 is GTSNPN and CDR2 is SVGIG (reference sequence). The junction had 7 bases not matched to a gene; V was cut back by 6 bases and J by 3 bases.

The chain joins TRBV30 to TRBJ2-7; 8 bases match TRBD1. Source material: CD4+ T cells from PBMCs. This receptor was taken from a human donor in good health. The CDR3 nucleotides read TGTGCCTGTACAACAGGGGGGATCTACGAGCAGTACTTC. Its protein is CACTTGGIYEQYF.